This T cell receptor (beta chain) was retrieved from a study of spatial heterogeneity in lung cancer. Points from the study as a whole: Mutation counts in tumors were tracked by counts of expanded intratumoral alpha and beta TCRs. Counts for ubiquitous and regional expanded TCRs went along with ubiquitous and regional nonsynonymous mutations, respectively.

Time point denoted: sample taken at primary tumor resection. Tumor, nontumor lung or frozen PBMC supplied whole RNA, sequenced without sorting. This CDR3 has 13 amino acids. The germline CDR1 and CDR2 sequences are SGDLS and YYNGEE. MiXCR, run by TCRdb on the 5' RACE reads, gives a single entry per CDR3 protein. The sample has some 12,000 distinct CDR3 sequences, about 12% seen once. Note on this clonotype: Its antigen is as yet unknown. The germline gene is not matched at one end of the junction; a read error may be the cause.

V usage is TRBV9 and J usage is TRBJ2-3; D remains unclear. The starting material was lung tumor tissue, obtained at surgery. The source is a female donor with early-stage non-small cell lung cancer. The CDR3: CDSNTYGWDTQYF. The DNA for the CDR3 is TGTGACAGCAACACCTATGGTTGGGATACGCAGTATTTT.